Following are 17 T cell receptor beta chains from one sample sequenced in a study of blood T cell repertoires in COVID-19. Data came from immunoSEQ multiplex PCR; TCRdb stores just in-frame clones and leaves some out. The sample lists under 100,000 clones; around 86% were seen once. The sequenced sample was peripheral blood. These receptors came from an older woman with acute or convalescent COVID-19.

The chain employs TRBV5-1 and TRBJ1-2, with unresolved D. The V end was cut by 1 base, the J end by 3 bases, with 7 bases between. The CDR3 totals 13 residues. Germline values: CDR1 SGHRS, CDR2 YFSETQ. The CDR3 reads CASSLREDYGYTF. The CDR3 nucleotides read TGCGCCAGCAGCTTGAGGGAGGACTATGGCTACACCTTC.

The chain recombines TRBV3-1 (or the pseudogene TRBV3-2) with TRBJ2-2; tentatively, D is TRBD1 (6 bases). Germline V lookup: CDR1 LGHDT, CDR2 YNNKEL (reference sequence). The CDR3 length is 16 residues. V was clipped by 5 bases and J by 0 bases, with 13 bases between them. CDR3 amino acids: CASSTRTVSNTGELFF. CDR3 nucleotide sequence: TGTGCCAGCAGCACCCGGACAGTTTCGAACACCGGGGAGCTGTTTTTT.

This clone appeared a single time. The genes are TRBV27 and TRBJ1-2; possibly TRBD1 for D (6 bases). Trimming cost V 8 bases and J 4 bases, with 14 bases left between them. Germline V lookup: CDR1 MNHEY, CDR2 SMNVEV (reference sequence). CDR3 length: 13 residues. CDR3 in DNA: TGTGCCAGCGGACCGGGACACTTCTATGGCTACACCTTC. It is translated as CASGPGHFYGYTF.

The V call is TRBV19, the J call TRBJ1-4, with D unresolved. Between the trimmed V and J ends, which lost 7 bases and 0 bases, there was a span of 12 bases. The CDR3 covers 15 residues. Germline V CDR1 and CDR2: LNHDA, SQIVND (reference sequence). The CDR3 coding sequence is TGTGCCAGTAAAGAGGCCGCTGCAACTAATGAAAAACTGTTTTTT. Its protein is CASKEAAATNEKLFF.

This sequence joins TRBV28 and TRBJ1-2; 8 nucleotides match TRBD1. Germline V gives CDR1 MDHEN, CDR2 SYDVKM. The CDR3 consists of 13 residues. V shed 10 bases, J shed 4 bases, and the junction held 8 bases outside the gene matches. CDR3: CATLDRVLYGYTF. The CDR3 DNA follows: TGTGCCACCTTGGACAGGGTCCTCTATGGCTACACCTTC.

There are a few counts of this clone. The CDR3 loop reads CASSQLTSSYNEQFF. The CDR3 DNA follows: TGTGCCAGCTCTCAACTAACGAGCTCCTACAATGAGCAGTTCTTC. J is TRBJ2-1 and V is TRBV18; D not resolved. Germline V gene lookup returns CDR1 KGHSH and CDR2 LQKENI. The CDR3 consists of 15 residues. Trimming removed 6 bases at V and 0 bases at J, with 12 bases between.

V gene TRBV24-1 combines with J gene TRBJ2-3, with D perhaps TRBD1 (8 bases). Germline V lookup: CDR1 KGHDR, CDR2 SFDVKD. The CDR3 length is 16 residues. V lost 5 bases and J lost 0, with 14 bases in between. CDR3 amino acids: CATSVHRGGSTDTQYF. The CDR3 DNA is TGTGCCACCAGTGTACACAGGGGGGGGAGCACAGATACGCAGTATTTT.

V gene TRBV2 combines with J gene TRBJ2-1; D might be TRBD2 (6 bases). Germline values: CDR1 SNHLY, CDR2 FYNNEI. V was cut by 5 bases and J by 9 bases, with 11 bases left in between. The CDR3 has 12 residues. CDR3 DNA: TGTGCCAGCAGTCCTAGCGTCTCTGAGCAGTTCTTC. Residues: CASSPSVSEQFF.

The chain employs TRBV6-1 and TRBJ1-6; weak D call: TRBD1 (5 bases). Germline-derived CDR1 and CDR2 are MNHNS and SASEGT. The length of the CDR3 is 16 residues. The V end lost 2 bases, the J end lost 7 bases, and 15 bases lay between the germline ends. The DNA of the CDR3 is TGTGCCAGCAGTGAAAGTGGGGCGGTCCCGAATTCACCCCTCCACTTT. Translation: CASSESGAVPNSPLHF.

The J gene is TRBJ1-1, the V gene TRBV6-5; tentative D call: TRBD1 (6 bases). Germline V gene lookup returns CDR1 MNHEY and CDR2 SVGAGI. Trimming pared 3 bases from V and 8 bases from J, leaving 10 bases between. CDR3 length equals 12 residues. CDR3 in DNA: TGTGCCAGCAGTTATTTTCAGGGGGAAGCTTTCTTT. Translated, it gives CASSYFQGEAFF.

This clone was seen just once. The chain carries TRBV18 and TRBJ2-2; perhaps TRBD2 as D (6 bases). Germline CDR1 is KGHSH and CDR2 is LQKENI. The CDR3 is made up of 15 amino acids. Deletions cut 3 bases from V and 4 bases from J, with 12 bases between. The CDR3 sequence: CASSPGGPFTGELFF. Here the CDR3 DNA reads TGTGCCAGCTCACCCGGAGGGCCGTTCACCGGGGAGCTGTTTTTT.

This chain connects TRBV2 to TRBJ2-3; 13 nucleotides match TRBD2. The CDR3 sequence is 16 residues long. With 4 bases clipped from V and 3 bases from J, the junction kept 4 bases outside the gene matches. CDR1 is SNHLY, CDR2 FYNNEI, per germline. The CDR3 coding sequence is TGTGCCAGCAGTGCAGGGACTAGCGGGAAAACAGATACGCAGTATTTT. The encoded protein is CASSAGTSGKTDTQYF.

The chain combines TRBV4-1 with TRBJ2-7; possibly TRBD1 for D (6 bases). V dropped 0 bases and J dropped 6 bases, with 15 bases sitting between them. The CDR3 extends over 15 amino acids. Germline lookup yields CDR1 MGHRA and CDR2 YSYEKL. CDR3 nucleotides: TGCGCCAGCAGCCAAGATCTCAGGGGCTGGGGCGAGCAGTACTTC. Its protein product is CASSQDLRGWGEQYF.

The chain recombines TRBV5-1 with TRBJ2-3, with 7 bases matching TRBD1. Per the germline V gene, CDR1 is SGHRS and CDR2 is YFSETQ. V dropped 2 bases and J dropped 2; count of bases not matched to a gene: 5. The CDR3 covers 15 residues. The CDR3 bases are TGCGCCAGCAGCTTCCGACAGGGTCCCACAGATACGCAGTATTTT. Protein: CASSFRQGPTDTQYF.

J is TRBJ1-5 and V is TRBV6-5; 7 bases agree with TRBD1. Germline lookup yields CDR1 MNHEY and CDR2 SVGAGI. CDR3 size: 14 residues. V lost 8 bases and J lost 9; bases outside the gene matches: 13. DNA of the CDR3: TGTGCCAGCGATTGGGGGGCAGGGGGGCGGCCCCAGCATTTT. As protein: CASDWGAGGRPQHF.

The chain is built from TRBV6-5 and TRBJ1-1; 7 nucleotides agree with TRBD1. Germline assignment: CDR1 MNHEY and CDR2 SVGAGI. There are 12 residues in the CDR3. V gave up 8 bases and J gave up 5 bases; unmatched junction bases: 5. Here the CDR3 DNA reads TGTGCCAGCGGGACAGAGGGGACTGAAGCTTTCTTT. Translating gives CASGTEGTEAFF.

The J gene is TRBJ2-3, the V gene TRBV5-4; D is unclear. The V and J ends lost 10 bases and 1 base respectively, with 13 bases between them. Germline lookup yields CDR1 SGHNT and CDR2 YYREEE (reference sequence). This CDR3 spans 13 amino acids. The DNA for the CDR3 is TGTGCCGCTCAGAGAGAGGGCACAGATACGCAGTATTTT. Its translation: CAAQREGTDTQYF.